The rows below give T cell receptor beta chains drawn from one sample of a study of response to subunit inactivated influenza vaccine. Each CDR3 protein gets one entry after TCRdb re-called the RT-PCR reads with MiXCR. The sample shows some 520,000 distinct CDR3 sequences, about 15% of them seen only once. The source material was CD4+ T cells sorted from PBMCs, sampled less than 30 months after vaccination. Receptors originate from a man between 45 and 75 years old who received an inactivated influenza vaccine. Each CDR3 is given with its conserved first and last residue. D genes are given only for firm matches. Not every row has a clone size; where given, it reads once, few, many or a size class.

len	d_gene	v_gene	j_gene	abundance	CDR3aa	CDR3nt
13	-	TRBV5-4	TRBJ2-7	-	CASSVDPSREQYF	TGTGCCAGCAGCGTGGACCCTTCGAGGGAGCAGTACTTC
13	-	TRBV7-2	TRBJ2-3	-	CASSSHRVNTQYF	TGTGCCAGCAGCTCCCACAGGGTAAATACGCAGTATTTT
15	TRBD2	TRBV28	TRBJ2-5	-	CASSPQGLARGTQYF	TGTGCCAGCAGTCCTCAAGGACTAGCGCGGGGGACCCAGTACTTC
15	-	TRBV25-1	TRBJ2-7	many	CASSEGSVARGEQYF	TGTGCCAGCAGTGAAGGCTCAGTAGCTCGGGGGGAGCAGTACTTC
16	-	TRBV18	TRBJ2-1	many	CASSPPGWEGTNEQFF	TGTGCCAGCTCACCACCCGGCTGGGAGGGGACAAATGAGCAGTTCTTC
14	TRBD2	TRBV6-1	TRBJ2-7	few	CASRQKREMYEQYF	TGTGCCAGCAGGCAGAAGCGGGAGATGTACGAGCAGTACTTC
15	-	TRBV3-1	TRBJ2-5	-	CASSQVGYNQETQYF	TGTGCCAGCAGCCAAGTAGGGTACAATCAAGAGACCCAGTACTTC
15	-	TRBV12-3/TRBV12-4	TRBJ2-7	-	CASSEVQSAPYEQYF	TGTGCCAGCAGTGAAGTACAGTCGGCCCCCTACGAGCAGTACTTC
18	-	TRBV6-1	TRBJ2-7	few	CASSVRVYTGPHSYEQYF	TGTGCCAGCAGTGTTAGAGTCTACACGGGTCCCCATTCCTACGAGCAGTACTTC
14	-	TRBV20-1	TRBJ2-1	-	CSAMLAPWGNEQFF	TGCAGTGCTATGCTAGCCCCCTGGGGCAATGAGCAGTTCTTC
17	TRBD1	TRBV7-8	TRBJ2-1	-	CASSLGSGTGASNEQFF	TGTGCCAGCAGCTTAGGTTCTGGGACAGGGGCCTCCAATGAGCAGTTCTTC
15	-	TRBV29-1	TRBJ1-2	many	CSVGAGRRISYGYTF	TGCAGCGTTGGTGCAGGGAGAAGGATATCCTATGGCTACACCTTC
15	-	TRBV4-3	TRBJ1-5	few	CASSQDLSRTQPQHF	TGCGCCAGCAGCCAAGATCTTAGTAGGACGCAGCCCCAGCATTTT
15	-	TRBV4-3	TRBJ2-7	few	CASSQVQAGSHEQYF	TGCGCCAGCAGCCAAGTCCAGGCAGGGTCCCACGAGCAGTACTTC
13	-	TRBV27	TRBJ2-5	-	CASSPSLRTTQYF	TGTGCCAGCAGTCCTAGCCTCCGAACGACCCAGTACTTC
14	TRBD1	TRBV12-3/TRBV12-4	TRBJ1-2	-	CASTIGTVNYGYTF	TGTGCCAGCACCATCGGGACAGTGAACTATGGCTACACCTTC